The 25 T cell receptor beta chains listed next were all sequenced from one sample in a study of OX40 agonist ivuxolimab in advanced cancers. Only in-frame clones appear in the TCRdb table, and some are missing; sequencing was by immunoSEQ multiplex PCR. The table shows about 80,000 clones, with 84% occurring only once. This specimen consisted of CD4+ or CD8+ T cells sorted from blood, obtained in a trial of the OX40 agonist ivuxolimab. Receptors originate from an adult with an advanced solid tumor such as melanoma, head and neck, liver or kidney cancer.

This clone is a singleton in its sample. The chain employs TRBV6-5 and TRBJ2-7; 14 nucleotides agree with TRBD2. Germline CDR1 and CDR2: MNHEY and SVGAGI. Germline trimming cut 5 bases from V and 3 bases from J; bases unmatched to any gene: 3. This CDR3 spans 15 amino acids. The CDR3 bases are TGTGCCAGCAGTCGACTAGCGGGAGGGATCTACGAGCAGTACTTC. Translation gives CASSRLAGGIYEQYF.

The rearrangement joins TRBV5-4 to TRBJ1-2; 8 bases agree with TRBD1. The ends lost 4 bases at V and 2 bases at J; junction bases unmatched: 1. The CDR3 contains 13 residues. Germline V gene data show CDR1 as SGHNT and CDR2 as YYREEE (reference sequence). DNA for the CDR3: TGTGCCAGCAGCCGGACAGGGAACTATGGCTACACCTTC. Residues: CASSRTGNYGYTF.

This clone has just a few counts. The chain employs TRBV6-6 and TRBJ1-5; no clear D gene. This CDR3 spans 15 amino acids. Germline loops: CDR1 MNHNY, CDR2 SVGAGI (reference sequence). Trimming took 6 bases from V and 0 from J, leaving 12 bases between them. The CDR3 sequence: CASRLDGDSNQPQHF. The CDR3 coding sequence is TGTGCCAGCAGACTGGACGGAGATAGCAATCAGCCCCAGCATTTT.

V and J are TRBV9 and TRBJ2-3; no clear D gene. Germline V gene data show CDR1 as SGDLS and CDR2 as YYNGEE. The V and J ends lost 3 bases and 2 bases respectively, with 13 bases between them. There are 15 residues in the CDR3. The CDR3 spells CASSGRTQYTDTQYF. In DNA form, the CDR3 reads TGTGCCAGCAGCGGCCGGACCCAATACACAGATACGCAGTATTTT.

This chain joins TRBV19 and TRBJ2-6, with D possibly being TRBD2 (6 bases). Trimming removed 6 bases at V and 1 base at J, with 13 bases between. Germline-derived CDR1 and CDR2 are LNHDA and SQIVND (reference sequence). The CDR3 is 16 residues long. DNA for the CDR3: TGTGCCAGTAGAGGAGGGGCAGGTTCTGGGGCCAACGTCCTGACTTTC. It encodes CASRGGAGSGANVLTF. Using reference TRBV19 and TRBJ2-6 for the parts outside the CDR3, the full variable domain is DGGITQSPKYLFRKEGQNVTLSCEQNLNHDAMYWYRQDPGQGLRLIYYSQIVNDFQKGDIAEGYSVSREKKESFPLTVTSAQKNPTAFYLCASRGGAGSGANVLTFGAGSRLTVL.

The chain is built from TRBV18 and TRBJ1-5, with 8 bases fitting TRBD1. CDR3 size: 16 residues. With 3 bases clipped from V and 0 bases from J, the junction kept 4 bases outside the gene matches. Germline CDR1 is KGHSH and CDR2 is LQKENI. CDR3 residues: CASSPDRGVSNQPQHF. As DNA, the CDR3 is TGTGCCAGCTCACCTGACAGGGGTGTTAGCAATCAGCCCCAGCATTTT.

The chain uses TRBV7-9 and TRBJ2-7; D may be TRBD1 (6 bases). This CDR3 comprises 13 residues. V shed 8 bases and J shed 0 bases, with 11 bases lying between them. Germline lookup yields CDR1 SEHNR and CDR2 FQNEAQ (reference sequence). CDR3 sequence: CASHRDLSYEQYF. DNA of the CDR3: TGTGCCAGCCACAGGGACCTCTCCTACGAGCAGTACTTC.

The chain recombines TRBV5-1 with TRBJ2-7, with 7 bases lining up with TRBD1. The germline V gene encodes CDR1 SGHRS and CDR2 YFSETQ. V gave up 4 bases and J gave up 2 bases; unmatched junction bases: 6. This CDR3 has 14 amino acids. The CDR3 sequence: CASSAGQDAYEQYF. DNA of the CDR3: TGCGCCAGCAGCGCCGGACAGGACGCCTACGAGCAGTACTTC.

This sequence joins TRBV6-5 and TRBJ1-3; D gene ambiguous. CDR1 and CDR2 from the germline V gene are MNHEY and SVGAGI. CDR3 length equals 14 residues. V shed 5 bases and J shed 2 bases, with 10 bases lying between them. The CDR3 is CASSTTEAGNTIYF. The CDR3 DNA sequence: TGTGCCAGCAGTACTACAGAAGCTGGAAACACCATATATTTT.

The J gene is TRBJ2-1, the V gene TRBV27; D is possibly TRBD1 (6 bases). Trimming cost V 8 bases and J 3 bases, with 17 bases left between them. CDR1 and CDR2 (germline): MNHEY, SMNVEV (reference sequence). The CDR3 has 15 amino acids. The CDR3 here is CASGRPQGGYNEQFF. The CDR3 DNA sequence: TGTGCCAGCGGGCGACCCCAAGGGGGCTACAATGAGCAGTTCTTC.

The table lists this clone with a few counts. The J gene is TRBJ1-2, the V gene TRBV28, with D uncertain. The V end lost 3 bases, the J end lost 6 bases, and 8 bases lay between the germline ends. The length of the CDR3 is 12 residues. Germline CDR1 reads MDHEN; CDR2 reads SYDVKM. CDR3 residues: CASSFHSDGYTF. CDR3 coding DNA: TGTGCCAGCAGTTTCCATTCCGATGGCTACACCTTC.

Regarding this clone: Relative to the germline gene, one junction end is altered; a read error may explain this. The CDR3 DNA sequence: TGTGCCAGCAGGTCAGGGGGCGGTACGAACACCACATATTTT. Its translation: CASRSGGGTNTTYF. This chain links TRBV28 with TRBJ1-3, with 8 bases identical to TRBD1. Per germline, CDR1 MDHEN and CDR2 SYDVKM. The CDR3 contains 14 residues.

This clone was seen once. CDR3 DNA sequence: TGTGCCAGCAGTGAAGGGGGGTTTGGGGGCACACAGACCCAGTACTTC. Translating it yields CASSEGGFGGTQTQYF. V and J are TRBV2 and TRBJ2-5, with a weak D call TRBD1 (6 bases). CDR3 length: 16 residues. V lost 1 base to trimming and J lost 6 bases, with 18 bases between them. CDR1 is SNHLY and CDR2 is FYNNEI in the germline V gene.

The chain has TRBV19 and TRBJ2-7; D is unclear. Trimming removed 5 bases from V and 3 bases from J, with 20 bases in between. Germline V gene lookup returns CDR1 LNHDA and CDR2 SQIVND (reference sequence). The CDR3 runs 16 residues. CDR3 loop: CASSPGPLGPFYEQYF. For the CDR3, the DNA is TGTGCCAGTAGTCCCGGGCCCCTAGGGCCTTTCTACGAGCAGTACTTC. Filled out from reference TRBV19 and TRBJ2-7, the complete variable domain reads DGGITQSPKYLFRKEGQNVTLSCEQNLNHDAMYWYRQDPGQGLRLIYYSQIVNDFQKGDIAEGYSVSREKKESFPLTVTSAQKNPTAFYLCASSPGPLGPFYEQYFGPGTRLTVT.

V and J are TRBV2 and TRBJ1-4, with D perhaps matching TRBD1 (5 bases). Germline-derived CDR1 and CDR2 are SNHLY and FYNNEI. The CDR3 totals 14 residues. The V and J ends lost 4 bases and 4 bases respectively, with 10 bases between them. CDR3 sequence (DNA): TGTGCCAGCAGTGGGAGACAGATTAATGAAAAACTGTTTTTT. Protein: CASSGRQINEKLFF.

Worth noting for this clone: Other nucleotide sequences from this sample produce the same CDR3. The genes are TRBV5-1 and TRBJ2-3; 8 nucleotides match TRBD1. Germline values: CDR1 SGHRS, CDR2 YFSETQ. The CDR3 covers 15 residues. J lost 1 base, V lost 4 bases, and 5 bases had no gene match. The CDR3 region has the DNA TGCGCCAGCAGCCTCGGGACAGGTGGCACAGATACGCAGTATTTT. Translated, it gives CASSLGTGGTDTQYF. The whole variable domain, remainder taken from reference TRBV5-1 and TRBJ2-3, is KAGVTQTPRYLIKTRGQQVTLSCSPISGHRSVSWYQQTPGQGLQFLFEYFSETQRNKGNFPGRFSGRQFSNSRSEMNVSTLELGDSALYLCASSLGTGGTDTQYFGPGTRLTVL.

The V gene is TRBV28, the J gene TRBJ1-6; no definite D call. The V gene's germline CDR1 is MDHEN and CDR2 SYDVKM. V lost 6 bases to trimming and J lost 2 bases, with 8 bases between them. The CDR3 covers 14 residues. Here the CDR3 reads CASSSIPYNSPLHF. CDR3 bases: TGTGCCAGCAGCTCAATACCCTATAATTCACCCCTCCACTTT.

This chain joins TRBV2 and TRBJ2-5, with TRBD1 identical over 8 bases. CDR1 is SNHLY and CDR2 is FYNNEI in the germline V gene. V was pared by 4 bases and J by 8 bases, with 6 bases of the junction left unmatched. This CDR3 region has 13 residues. CDR3: CASSVEQGDTQYF. The CDR3 region has the DNA TGTGCCAGCAGTGTGGAACAGGGGGATACCCAGTACTTC.

This clone was recorded only once. This sequence joins TRBV6-5 and TRBJ2-7; D tentatively reads TRBD1 or TRBD2 (5 bases each). The CDR3 length is 13 residues. The V end was cut by 2 bases, the J end by 7 bases, with 12 bases between. The germline gives CDR1 MNHEY, CDR2 SVGAGI. Here the CDR3 reads CASSYPGTGEQYF. The CDR3 DNA reads TGTGCCAGCAGTTACCCAGGGACGGGAGAGCAGTACTTC.

The gene calls are TRBV4-1 and TRBJ2-5, with 7 bases matching TRBD2. This CDR3 has 17 amino acids. The V gene end was trimmed by 1 base and the J gene end by 5 bases; junction bases not matched to a gene: 13. Per germline, CDR1 MGHRA and CDR2 YSYEKL. CDR3 DNA: TGCGCCAGCAGCCAAGCCCGCGACTCCGGGGGGAGGGAGACCCAGTACTTC. Amino acid sequence: CASSQARDSGGRETQYF.

CDR3 loop: CASSRSLAGGYNEQFF. CDR3 nucleotides: TGTGCCAGCAGCCGATCTCTAGCGGGAGGTTACAATGAGCAGTTCTTC. This chain links TRBV7-2 with TRBJ2-1; TRBD2 agrees at 11 bases. The germline V gene has CDR1 SGHTA and CDR2 FQGNSA. The J segment lost 4 bases and the V segment lost 5 bases, leaving 7 bases of the junction unmatched. CDR3 size: 16 residues. The whole variable domain, remainder taken from reference TRBV7-2 and TRBJ2-1, is GAGVSQSPSNKVTEKGKDVELRCDPISGHTALYWYRQSLGQGLEFLIYFQGNSAPDKSGLPSDRFSAERTGGSVSTLTIQRTQQEDSAVYLCASSRSLAGGYNEQFFGPGTRLTVL.

This chain joins TRBV6-5 and TRBJ1-3; D is uncertain. Germline CDR1 MNHEY, CDR2 SVGAGI. CDR3 length: 15 residues. V lost 8 bases to trimming and J lost 0 bases, with 14 bases between them. This chain's CDR3 is CASATVRSSGNTIYF. CDR3 coding DNA: TGTGCCAGCGCGACGGTTAGGAGCTCTGGAAACACCATATATTTT.

The rearrangement links TRBV10-3 to TRBJ2-7; possible D gene TRBD2, 6 bases. The length of the CDR3 is 15 residues. Germline V gives CDR1 ENHRY, CDR2 SYGVKD. With 2 bases removed from V and 2 bases from J, the gap between germline ends came to 13 bases. The CDR3 DNA sequence: TGTGCCATCAGTGAGGGTAGCGGAGGGACCTACGAGCAGTACTTC. Translating gives CAISEGSGGTYEQYF.

V gene TRBV6-6 combines with J gene TRBJ2-1, with 12 bases matching TRBD2. The CDR3 has 14 residues. J was trimmed by 8 bases and V by 6 bases; bases with no gene match: 5. Germline assignment: CDR1 MNHNY and CDR2 SVGAGI (reference sequence). The CDR3 spells CASRLAGGVYEQFF. The CDR3 DNA reads as TGTGCCAGCAGACTAGCGGGAGGTGTGTATGAGCAGTTCTTC.

The rearrangement links TRBV14 to TRBJ1-1, with D possibly being TRBD1 (5 bases). V lost 4 bases and J 7 bases, leaving 22 bases between the germline ends. Germline V CDR1 and CDR2: SGHDN, FVKESK. The CDR3 runs to 16 residues. The CDR3 is CASSPIFGVEGFEAFF. The CDR3 bases are TGTGCCAGCAGCCCGATCTTCGGGGTGGAGGGGTTTGAAGCTTTCTTT.